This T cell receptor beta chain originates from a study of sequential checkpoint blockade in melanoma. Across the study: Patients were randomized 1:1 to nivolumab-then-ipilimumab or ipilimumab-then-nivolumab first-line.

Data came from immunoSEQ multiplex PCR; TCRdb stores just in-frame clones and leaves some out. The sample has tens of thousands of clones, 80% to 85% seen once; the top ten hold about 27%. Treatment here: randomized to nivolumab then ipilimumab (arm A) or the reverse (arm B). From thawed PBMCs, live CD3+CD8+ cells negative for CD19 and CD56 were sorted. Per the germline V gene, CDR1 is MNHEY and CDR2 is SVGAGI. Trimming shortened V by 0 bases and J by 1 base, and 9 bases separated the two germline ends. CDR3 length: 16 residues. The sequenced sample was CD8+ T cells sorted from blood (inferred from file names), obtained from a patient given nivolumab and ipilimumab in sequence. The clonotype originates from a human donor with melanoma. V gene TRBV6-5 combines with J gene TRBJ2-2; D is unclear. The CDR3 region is CASSYSMAKNTGELFF. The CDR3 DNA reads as TGTGCCAGCAGTTACTCGATGGCCAAGAACACCGGGGAGCTGTTTTTT.